This T cell receptor (beta chain) comes out of a study of cytomegalovirus exposure and HLA in healthy donors (dated by TCRdb to 2016 to 2017). In the study overall: In an earlier analysis of approximately 640 of the donors, approximately 300 Gb of sequence data and 117 million unique TCR beta sequences from about 190 million T cells were reported. In a later analysis, previously published TCR beta repertoires from about 640 donors were re-analyzed and high-resolution HLA genotyping was added so that TCR occurrence patterns could be studied. The study combined high-throughput TCR immunosequencing, statistical association of individual TCRs with disease status, and machine learning to predict cytomegalovirus infection status. The T cell repertoires of around 670 subjects were profiled by immunosequencing and related to cytomegalovirus serostatus. The number of typed donors differed by locus: 629-630 for A, B, C, DRB1 and DQB1; 500 to 550 for DQA1; fewer than 610 for DPA1; and around 470 for DPB1. About 5 DR-DQ haplotypes were handled as single units for association and clustering, since linkage in the cohort was strong. An early release that covered some 630 HLA-typed donors contained 250 to 350 gigabases of sequencing data and 80 million or so unique TCR sequences. HLA typing covered class I and class II loci at four-digit resolution. In a later genetic analysis, genome-wide SNP genotypes for about 65% of the 666 donors were used, and that subset was treated as a discovery cohort. The study aimed to test whether signatures of past pathogen exposure could be identified by cataloging public T cell receptors. Of the roughly 400 genotyped donors, roughly 85% fell in the genetic ancestry cluster associated with self-reported Caucasian donors. Rather than using new phenotypic data, the later analysis identified candidate immune exposures from TCR beta sequences and from how often those sequences occurred across donors. An earlier analysis of approximately 630 of the donors applied high-throughput TCR beta sequencing to assess whether each TCR beta V gene segment acted as functional or pseudogenic. All discovery cohort repertoires had been generated on a single sequencing platform. Donor age, sex, ethnicity and CMV serostatus were collected together with the repertoire data. On average, around 240,000 unique TCR beta nucleotide sequences were sequenced per donor among a few hundred genotyped donors of the cohort, with about 17% of those sequences being non-productive. A separate validation cohort of some 130 different subjects was used in addition to the roughly 720-subject first cohort.

The germline V gene provides CDR1 SGHVS and CDR2 FNYEAQ. Trimming at the junction amounts to 5 bases on V and 4 bases on J, and the germline ends lie 15 bases apart. The CDR3 contains 14 residues, cysteine and phenylalanine counted. Only CDR3 DNA remains: 42 bases, in frame from the first base. The paper as a whole reports these results and caveats: Because the 87-base-pair reads could not distinguish some IMGT-functional V segments, including TRBV6-2 and TRBV6-3, those segments were excluded. V-gene and J-gene trimming of TCR beta chains was associated with a missense DCLRE1C variant in a later genetic analysis, and the association was replicated in an independent cohort. A group of highly shared sequence variants was considered likely to be a technical artifact of the sequencing pipeline. In this cohort, only TCR beta chains were sequenced, and detectable features were limited by the absence of alpha or paired-chain data. A further reported finding was that TCR beta sequences accurately predicted the HLA-A and HLA-B alleles for most subjects in the first cohort. A later analysis found that TCR association rates varied across HLA loci, with DRB1 alleles showing the most associated TCRs and HLA-C alleles the fewest. In the study, 150 to 200 TCR beta chains were listed as associated with cytomegalovirus. Specific HLA alleles were associated with 15,000 to 20,000 TCR beta sequences at a false discovery rate of 0.05 in a later analysis. In a later analysis, HLA-associated TCR beta chains were found to be more clonally expanded and to have lower generation probabilities than equally common non-associated chains. Presence/absence analyses assumed roughly uniform sequencing depth across donors, an assumption that may not hold. For the cohort, immune exposure information was limited to CMV serostatus. Because counts were too low, approximately 18 rarely observed V segments, including chromosome 9 orphons, were excluded from the earlier analysis of a few hundred of the donors. Linkage disequilibrium might explain the correlated functional status among segregating V segments, but an unknown experimental factor could not be ruled out. Most CMV-associated TCR beta chains appeared to be HLA-restricted in a later analysis, and the HLA associations seemed to be driven largely by CMV exposure. It was suggested by the authors that the approach could potentially be generalized to other disease states and immunological phenotypes. An earlier analysis of approximately 570 of the donors showed that most TCR beta V segments appeared in productive rearrangements either about 87% or about 30% of the time, which broadly matched IMGT annotations. A later genetic analysis reported fewer N-insertions in productive TCRs among donors in an Asian-associated ancestry cluster than the roughly 640-donor mean. Strong co-occurrence of HLA alleles, especially DR and DQ, made assigning TCR associations to individual alleles difficult. A later analysis reported that several top co-occurrence clusters appeared linked to parvovirus B19, influenza, CMV and Epstein-Barr virus. Three of the identified cytomegalovirus-associated TCR beta chains were confirmed in vitro to be specific for cytomegalovirus antigens. The classifier was reported to diagnose cytomegalovirus status with high specificity and sensitivity in both the original and validation cohorts. Because some donors lacked HLA typing at each locus, the association tests relied only on the typed subset. Across donors, most TCR sequences were observed very rarely, whereas some public TCRs were present in many individuals.

The library relied on the immunoSEQ multiplex PCR assay. A mixture of 60 forward primers for TCR Vbeta segments and 13 reverse primers for TCR Jbeta segments was used in the multiplex PCR. Amplification of the CDR3 region of rearranged TCR beta genes was performed with a multiplex PCR assay on genomic DNA. On the Illumina HiSeq System, the amplified TCR beta libraries were sequenced as 87-base-pair reads. The study's own analysis went as follows. Across the roughly 600 repertoires, a later analysis counted approximately 75 million unique TCR beta chains, 9.5 million to 13 million of which were shared by at least two donors. Raw reads were error-corrected and collapsed into unique sequences by a nearest-neighbor algorithm in which closely related sequences were merged to remove PCR and sequencing errors. Alignment of CDR3 sequences to IMGT reference sequences was used to assign V, D and J gene segments. For a sequence to be retained, at least a six-nucleotide match to both a V gene segment and a J gene segment was required. Rearrangements were called productive when the CDR3 lacked stop codons and stayed in frame with V and J; all others were non-productive. Following IMGT convention, CDR3 was defined as the stretch from the second conserved V-encoded cysteine up to the conserved J-encoded phenylalanine. The earlier analysis of 500 to 650 of the donors excluded any sequence lacking an unambiguous match to a single V gene segment. An earlier analysis of a few hundred of the donors called V segments functional above 56.7% productive rearrangements and segregating when the between-donor standard deviation exceeded 5%. A statistical classification framework was built for diagnosing cytomegalovirus status from the catalog of TCR beta chain sequences. V and J gene assignment, in a later analysis, came from comparing TCR nucleotide sequences with IMGT/GENE-DB human TR gene sequences. Using the TCRdist pipeline, a later analysis assigned CDR3 sequences along with most-parsimonious VDJ recombination scenarios. In a later analysis, every TCR beta chain was defined by the combination of its CDR3 amino acid sequence and its V-gene family, and reads without a unique V-gene family were dropped. In a later analysis, approximately 640 highly shared, low-generation-probability nucleotide sequences were removed to address suspected cross-contamination and a sequencing artifact. A later analysis calculated a clonal expansion index for each public chain from normalized within-repertoire ranks of inferred template counts. In a later analysis, generation probabilities were computed with a VDJ recombination model fitted to out-of-frame rearrangements, and the resulting probabilities were checked against IGoR. A later analysis scored TCR-TCR, TCR-HLA and TCR-CMV co-occurrence with hypergeometric tests, applying a repertoire-size bias correction to TCR pairs. To estimate false discovery rates, a later analysis permuted the HLA or CMV assignments 20 times. In a later analysis, co-occurring TCRs were grouped using DBSCAN, and TCRdist sequence similarity was added for clustering within HLA-allele-positive subsets. Repertoires with fewer than 30,000 or more than 120,000 public chains were left out of co-occurrence clustering, as were about five repertoires with anomalous nucleotide sharing. This is the immuneACCESS table as TCRdb keeps it, with only in-frame sequences that have V and J called. A part of the clones is gone; compared with another copy, unresolved V genes explain less than half, and the rest is unexplained. V and J calls plus clone size are reproduced from that table; the DNA served to infer D and trimming. The sample has some 90,000 clones on record, 70% to 85% of them singletons. Of the sample, roughly 3.8% is held by the ten largest clones.

With regard to this clone: Its antigen is not yet known. No base qualities exist here, and no much larger clone lies one base off it.

In total, 600 or so healthy bone marrow donors made up the cohort. At the time of sampling, every cohort member was nominally healthy, though immune exposures that went unrecorded were likely present. The donor tested CMV seronegative, placing the donor among the approximately 360 seronegative members of the cohort. Every donor gave a peripheral blood sample, and the peripheral blood mononuclear cells from that sample were used for TCR beta sequencing. Genomic DNA extraction from the blood cell samples was performed with the Qiagen DNeasy Blood Extraction Kit. Sequencing used PBMCs. In this chain, TRBV7-6 is recombined with TRBJ2-7; the best D guess is TRBD1, with 5 bases matching. The clonotype comes from a man aged 50 to 60 in good health and CMV-seronegative. CDR3 protein: CASSPHQGRYEQYF. The DNA sequence is given as TGTGCCAGCAGCCCCCACCAGGGTAGATACGAGCAGTACTTC.